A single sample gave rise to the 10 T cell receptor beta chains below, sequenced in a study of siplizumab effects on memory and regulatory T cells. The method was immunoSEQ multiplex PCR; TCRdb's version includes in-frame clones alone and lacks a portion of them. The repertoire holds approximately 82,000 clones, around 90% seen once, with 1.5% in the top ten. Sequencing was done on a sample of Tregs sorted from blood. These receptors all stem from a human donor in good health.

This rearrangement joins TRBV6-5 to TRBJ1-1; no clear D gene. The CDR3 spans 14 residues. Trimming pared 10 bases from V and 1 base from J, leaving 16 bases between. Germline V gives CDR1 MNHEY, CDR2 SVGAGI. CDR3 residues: CATKFLLWNTEAFF. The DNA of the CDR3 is TGTGCCACCAAATTTCTCTTGTGGAACACTGAAGCTTTCTTT.

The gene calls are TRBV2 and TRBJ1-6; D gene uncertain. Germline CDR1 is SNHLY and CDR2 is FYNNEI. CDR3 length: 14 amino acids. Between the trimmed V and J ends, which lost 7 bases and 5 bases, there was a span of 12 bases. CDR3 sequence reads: CASTPRLNNSPLHF. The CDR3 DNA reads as TGTGCCAGCACCCCGAGGCTAAATAATTCACCCCTCCACTTT. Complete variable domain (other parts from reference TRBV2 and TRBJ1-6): EPEVTQTPSHQVTQMGQEVILRCVPISNHLYFYWYRQILGQKVEFLVSFYNNEISEKSEIFDDQFSVERPDGSNFTLKIRSTKLEDSAMYFCASTPRLNNSPLHFGNGTRLTVT.

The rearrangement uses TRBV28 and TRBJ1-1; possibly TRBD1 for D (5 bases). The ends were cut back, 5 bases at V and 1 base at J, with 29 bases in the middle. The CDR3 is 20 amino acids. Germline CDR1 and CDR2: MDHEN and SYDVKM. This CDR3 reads CASSLNRSGMAGRRNTEAFF. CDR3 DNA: TGTGCCAGCAGTCTAAACCGCAGTGGGATGGCAGGGCGGAGGAACACTGAAGCTTTCTTT. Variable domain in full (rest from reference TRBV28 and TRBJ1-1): DVKVTQSSRYLVKRTGEKVFLECVQDMDHENMFWYRQDPGLGLRLIYFSYDVKMKEKGDIPEGYSVSREKKERFSLILESASTNQTSMYLCASSLNRSGMAGRRNTEAFFGQGTRLTVV.

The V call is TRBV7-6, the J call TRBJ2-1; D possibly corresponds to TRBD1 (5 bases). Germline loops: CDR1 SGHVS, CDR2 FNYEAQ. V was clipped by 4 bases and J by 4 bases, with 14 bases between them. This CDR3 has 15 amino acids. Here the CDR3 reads CASSYTDSPYNEQFF. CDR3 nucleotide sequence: TGTGCCAGCAGCTACACAGACAGTCCATACAATGAGCAGTTCTTC.

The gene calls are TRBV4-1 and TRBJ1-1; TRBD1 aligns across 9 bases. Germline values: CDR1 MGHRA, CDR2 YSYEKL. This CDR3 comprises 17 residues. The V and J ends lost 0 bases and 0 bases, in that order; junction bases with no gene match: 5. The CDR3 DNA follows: TGCGCCAGCAGCCAAGATGGGACAGGGCACATGAACACTGAAGCTTTCTTT. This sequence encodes CASSQDGTGHMNTEAFF.

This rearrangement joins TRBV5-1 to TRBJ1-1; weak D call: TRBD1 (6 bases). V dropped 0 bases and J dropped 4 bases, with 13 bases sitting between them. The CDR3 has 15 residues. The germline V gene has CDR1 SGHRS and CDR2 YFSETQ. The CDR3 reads CASSLVGGAGTEAFF. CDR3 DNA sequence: TGCGCCAGCAGCTTGGTCGGGGGCGCGGGCACTGAAGCTTTCTTT.

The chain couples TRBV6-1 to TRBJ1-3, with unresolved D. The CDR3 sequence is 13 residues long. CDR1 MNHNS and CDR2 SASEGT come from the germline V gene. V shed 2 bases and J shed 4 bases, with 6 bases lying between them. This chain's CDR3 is CASSEYGGNTIYF. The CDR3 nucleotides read TGTGCCAGCAGTGAATACGGGGGAAACACCATATATTTT.

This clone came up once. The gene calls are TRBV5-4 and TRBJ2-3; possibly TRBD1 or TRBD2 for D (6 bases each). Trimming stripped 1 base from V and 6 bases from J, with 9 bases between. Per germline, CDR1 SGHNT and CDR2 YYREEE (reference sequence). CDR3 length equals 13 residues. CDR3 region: CASSLWGADTQYF. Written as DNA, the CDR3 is TGTGCCAGCAGCTTGTGGGGGGCCGATACGCAGTATTTT.

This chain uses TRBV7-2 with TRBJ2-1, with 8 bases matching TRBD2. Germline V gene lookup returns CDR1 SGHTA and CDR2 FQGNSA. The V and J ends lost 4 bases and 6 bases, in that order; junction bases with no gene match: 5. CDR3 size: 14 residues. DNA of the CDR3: TGTGCCAGCAGCTGGACTAGCTCTCGCAATGAGCAGTTCTTC. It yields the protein CASSWTSSRNEQFF.

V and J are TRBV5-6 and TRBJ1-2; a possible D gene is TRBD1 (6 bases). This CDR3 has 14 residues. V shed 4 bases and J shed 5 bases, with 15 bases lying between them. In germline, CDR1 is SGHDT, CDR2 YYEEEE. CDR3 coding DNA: TGTGCCAGCAGCCCAGGGGAGGTGATATATGGCTACACCTTC. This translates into CASSPGEVIYGYTF.